This T cell receptor (beta chain) came from a study of T cells in Graves' hyperthyroidism and ophthalmopathy. Study outcomes and limitations: Ophthalmopathy was predicted by the model a median of 6.5 months ahead of onset.

RNA transcripts gave rise to amplified TCR beta CDR3 regions. The study used the HTBI primer set for a first-round RT-PCR of the TCR CDR3. TCRdb analysed the multiplex PCR reads with MiXCR anew, one entry per CDR3 protein. This table has over 700,000 distinct CDR3 sequences, more than 30% appearing once. Deletions cut 1 base from V and 5 bases from J, with 11 bases between. Looked up from germline, CDR1 is SQVTM and CDR2 is ANQGSEA. CDR3 size: 13 residues. A note on this clonotype: Antigen unknown.

Hyperthyroidism of Graves' type that showed no ophthalmopathy progression within 18 months was stable. This chain connects TRBV29-1 to TRBJ1-1; D may be TRBD1 (5 bases). The sequenced sample consisted of blood. This receptor was identified in a man aged 18 to 29 with Graves' hyperthyroidism. CDR3 in amino acids: CSVEGGVDTEAFF. CDR3 bases: TGCAGCGTTGAAGGGGGGGTGGATACTGAAGCTTTCTTT.